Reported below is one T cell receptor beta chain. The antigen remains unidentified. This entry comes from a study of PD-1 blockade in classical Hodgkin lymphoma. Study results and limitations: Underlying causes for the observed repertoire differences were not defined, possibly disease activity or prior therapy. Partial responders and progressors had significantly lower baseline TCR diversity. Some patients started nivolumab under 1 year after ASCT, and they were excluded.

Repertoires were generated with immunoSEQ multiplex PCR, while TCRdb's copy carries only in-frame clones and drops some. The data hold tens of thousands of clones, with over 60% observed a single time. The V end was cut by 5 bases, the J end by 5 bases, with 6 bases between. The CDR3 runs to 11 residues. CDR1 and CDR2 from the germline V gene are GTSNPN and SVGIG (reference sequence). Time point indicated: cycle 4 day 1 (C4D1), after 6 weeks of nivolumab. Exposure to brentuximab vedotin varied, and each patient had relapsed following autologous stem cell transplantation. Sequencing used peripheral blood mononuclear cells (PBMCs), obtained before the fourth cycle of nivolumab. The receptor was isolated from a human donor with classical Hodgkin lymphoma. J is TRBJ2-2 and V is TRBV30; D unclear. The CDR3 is CAWYTTGELFF. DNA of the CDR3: TGTGCCTGGTATACTACCGGGGAGCTGTTTTTT.